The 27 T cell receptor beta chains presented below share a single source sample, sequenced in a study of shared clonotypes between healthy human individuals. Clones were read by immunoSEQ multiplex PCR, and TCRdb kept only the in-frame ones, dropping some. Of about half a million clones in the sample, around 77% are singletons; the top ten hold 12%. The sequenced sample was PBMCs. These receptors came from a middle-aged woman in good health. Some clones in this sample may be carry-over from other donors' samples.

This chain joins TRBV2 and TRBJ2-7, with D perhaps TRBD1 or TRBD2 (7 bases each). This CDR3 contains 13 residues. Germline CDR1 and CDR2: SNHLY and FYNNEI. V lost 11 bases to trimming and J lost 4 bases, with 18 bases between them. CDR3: CASEGAGVYEQYF. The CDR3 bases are TGTGCCTCCGAGGGGGCGGGAGTTTACGAGCAGTACTTC. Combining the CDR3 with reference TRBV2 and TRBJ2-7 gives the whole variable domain EPEVTQTPSHQVTQMGQEVILRCVPISNHLYFYWYRQILGQKVEFLVSFYNNEISEKSEIFDDQFSVERPDGSNFTLKIRSTKLEDSAMYFCASEGAGVYEQYFGPGTRLTVT.

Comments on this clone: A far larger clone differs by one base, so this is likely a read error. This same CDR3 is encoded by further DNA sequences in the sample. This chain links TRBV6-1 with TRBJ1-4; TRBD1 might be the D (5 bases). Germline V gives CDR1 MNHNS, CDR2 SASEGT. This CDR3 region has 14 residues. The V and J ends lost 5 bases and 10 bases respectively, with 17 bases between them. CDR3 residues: CASSSPLFGGKLFF. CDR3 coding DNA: TGTGCCAGCAGTAGCCCTTTGTTTGGGGGAAAACTGTTTTTT.

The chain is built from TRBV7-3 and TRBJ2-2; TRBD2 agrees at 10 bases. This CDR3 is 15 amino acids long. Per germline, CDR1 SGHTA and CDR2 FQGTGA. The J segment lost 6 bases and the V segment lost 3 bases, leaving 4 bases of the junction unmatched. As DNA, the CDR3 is TGTGCCAGCAGCTTCCTAGCGGGAGAGGCCGGGGAGCTGTTTTTT. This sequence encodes CASSFLAGEAGELFF.

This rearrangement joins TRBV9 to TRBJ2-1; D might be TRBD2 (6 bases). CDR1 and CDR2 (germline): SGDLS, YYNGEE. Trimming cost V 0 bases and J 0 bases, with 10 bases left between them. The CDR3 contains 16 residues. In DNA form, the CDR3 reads TGTGCCAGCAGCGTAGAAGGCGGGACCTCCTACAATGAGCAGTTCTTC. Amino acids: CASSVEGGTSYNEQFF.

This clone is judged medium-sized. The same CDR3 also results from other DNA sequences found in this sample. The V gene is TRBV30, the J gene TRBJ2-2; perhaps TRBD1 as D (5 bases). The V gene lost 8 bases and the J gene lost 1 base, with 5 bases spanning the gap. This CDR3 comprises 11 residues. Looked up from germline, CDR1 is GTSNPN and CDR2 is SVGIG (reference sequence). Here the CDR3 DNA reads TGTGCCACAGGGAACACCGGGGAGCTGTTTTTT. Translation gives CATGNTGELFF. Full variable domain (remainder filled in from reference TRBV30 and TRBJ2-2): SQTIHQWPATLVQPVGSPLSLECTVEGTSNPNLYWYRQAAGRGLQLLFYSVGIGQISSEVPQNLSASRPQDRQFILSSKKLLLSDSGFYLCATGNTGELFFGEGSRLTVL.

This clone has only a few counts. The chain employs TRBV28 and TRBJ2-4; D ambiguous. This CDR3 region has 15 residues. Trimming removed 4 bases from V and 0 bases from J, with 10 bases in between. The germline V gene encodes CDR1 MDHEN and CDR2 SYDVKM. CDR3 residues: CASSSSIIAKNIQYF. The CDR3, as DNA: TGTGCCAGCAGTTCCTCGATAATAGCCAAAAACATTCAGTACTTC.

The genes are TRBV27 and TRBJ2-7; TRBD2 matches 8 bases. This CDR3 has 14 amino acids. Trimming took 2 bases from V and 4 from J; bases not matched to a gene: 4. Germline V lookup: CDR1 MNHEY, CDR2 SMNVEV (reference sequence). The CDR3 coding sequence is TGTGCCAGCAGTTTAGGACTAGCTAGGTACGAGCAGTACTTC. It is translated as CASSLGLARYEQYF.

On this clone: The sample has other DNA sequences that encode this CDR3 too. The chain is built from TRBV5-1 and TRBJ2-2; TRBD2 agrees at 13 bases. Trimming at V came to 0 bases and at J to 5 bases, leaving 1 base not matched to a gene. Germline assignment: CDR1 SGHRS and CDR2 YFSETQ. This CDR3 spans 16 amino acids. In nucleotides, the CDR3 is TGCGCCAGCAGCTTGGGACTAGCGGGAGGAACCGGGGAGCTGTTTTTT. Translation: CASSLGLAGGTGELFF.

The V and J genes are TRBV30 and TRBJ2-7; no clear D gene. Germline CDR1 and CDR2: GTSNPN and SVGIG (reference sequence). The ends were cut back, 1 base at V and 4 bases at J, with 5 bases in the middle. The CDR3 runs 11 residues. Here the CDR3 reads CAWSGVYEQYF. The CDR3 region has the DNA TGTGCCTGGAGTGGGGTGTACGAGCAGTACTTC.

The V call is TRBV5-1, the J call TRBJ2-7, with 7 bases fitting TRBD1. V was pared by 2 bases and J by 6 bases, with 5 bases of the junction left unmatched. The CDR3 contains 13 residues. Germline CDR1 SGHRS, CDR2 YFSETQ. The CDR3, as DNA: TGCGCCAGCAGCTTCCGACAGGGTCTCGAGCAGTACTTC. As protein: CASSFRQGLEQYF.

This chain's CDR3 is CASSVAGTGYEQYF. DNA of the CDR3: TGTGCCAGCAGCGTGGCCGGGACAGGGTACGAGCAGTACTTC. V and J are TRBV11-2 and TRBJ2-7, with TRBD1 identical over 9 bases. The trim removed 5 bases at V and 4 bases at J, leaving 6 bases unmatched. Germline V gene lookup returns CDR1 SGHAT and CDR2 FQNNGV. This CDR3 comprises 14 residues.

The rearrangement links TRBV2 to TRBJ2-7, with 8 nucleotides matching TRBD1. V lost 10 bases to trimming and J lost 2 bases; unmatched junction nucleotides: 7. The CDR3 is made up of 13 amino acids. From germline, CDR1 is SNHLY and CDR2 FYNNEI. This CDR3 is CATQDRDTYEQYF. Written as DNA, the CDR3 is TGTGCCACTCAGGACAGGGATACCTACGAGCAGTACTTC.

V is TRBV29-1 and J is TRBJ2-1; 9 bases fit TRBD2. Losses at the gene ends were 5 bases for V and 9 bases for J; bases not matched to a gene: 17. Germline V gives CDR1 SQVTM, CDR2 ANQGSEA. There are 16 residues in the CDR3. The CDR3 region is CSVSATDRSGRIEQFF. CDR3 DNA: TGCAGCGTTTCGGCTACGGACCGTAGCGGGAGAATTGAGCAGTTCTTC.

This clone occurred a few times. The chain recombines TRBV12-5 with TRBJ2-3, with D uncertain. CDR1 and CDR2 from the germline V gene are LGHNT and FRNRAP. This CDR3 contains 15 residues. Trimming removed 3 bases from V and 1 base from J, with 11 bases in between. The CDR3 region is CASGFGVTGTDTQYF. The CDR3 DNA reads TGTGCTAGTGGTTTTGGGGTCACAGGCACAGATACGCAGTATTTT.

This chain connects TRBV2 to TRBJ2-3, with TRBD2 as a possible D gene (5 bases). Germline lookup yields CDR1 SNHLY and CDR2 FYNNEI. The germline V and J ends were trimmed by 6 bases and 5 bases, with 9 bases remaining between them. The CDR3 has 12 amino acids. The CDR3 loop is CASRRVVDTQYF. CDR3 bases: TGTGCCAGCAGGAGGGTTGTAGATACGCAGTATTTT.

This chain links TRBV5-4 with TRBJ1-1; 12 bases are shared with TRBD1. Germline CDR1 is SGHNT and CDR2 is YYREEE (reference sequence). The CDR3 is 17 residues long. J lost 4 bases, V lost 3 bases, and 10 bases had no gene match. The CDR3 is CASSSPGTGGVSTEAFF. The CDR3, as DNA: TGTGCCAGCAGCTCACCCGGGACAGGGGGCGTTAGCACTGAAGCTTTCTTT.

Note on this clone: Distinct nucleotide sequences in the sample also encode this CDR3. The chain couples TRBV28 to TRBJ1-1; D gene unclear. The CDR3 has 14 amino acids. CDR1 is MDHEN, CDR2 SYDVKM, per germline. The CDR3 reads CASCNRHVDTEAFF. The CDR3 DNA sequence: TGTGCAAGCTGCAACCGACACGTCGACACTGAAGCTTTCTTT.

CDR3 DNA sequence: TGTGCCAGCAGCTTAGGACCGGGACTAGAAGACGAGCAGTACTTC. The encoded protein is CASSLGPGLEDEQYF. The V gene is TRBV7-6, the J gene TRBJ2-7, with 8 nucleotides matching TRBD2. After removal of 1 base from V and 5 bases from J, the junction contained 7 bases not matched to a gene. The CDR3 covers 15 residues. Germline V gives CDR1 SGHVS, CDR2 FNYEAQ.

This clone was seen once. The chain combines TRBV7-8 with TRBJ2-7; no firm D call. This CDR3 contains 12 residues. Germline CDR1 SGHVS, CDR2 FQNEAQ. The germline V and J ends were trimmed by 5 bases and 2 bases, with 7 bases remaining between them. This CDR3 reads CASSALAYEQYF. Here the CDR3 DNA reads TGTGCCAGCAGCGCCCTAGCCTACGAGCAGTACTTC.

Here the CDR3 reads CASSFTSGSTSYEQYF. CDR3 in DNA: TGCGCCAGCAGCTTCACTAGCGGGAGTACCTCCTACGAGCAGTACTTC. The chain couples TRBV5-1 to TRBJ2-7; 11 bases are a match to TRBD2. Germline lookup yields CDR1 SGHRS and CDR2 YFSETQ. Trimming cost V 2 bases and J 0 bases; bases outside gene matches: 4. The CDR3 loop spans 16 amino acids. Full variable domain (rest looked up from reference TRBV5-1 and TRBJ2-7): KAGVTQTPRYLIKTRGQQVTLSCSPISGHRSVSWYQQTPGQGLQFLFEYFSETQRNKGNFPGRFSGRQFSNSRSEMNVSTLELGDSALYLCASSFTSGSTSYEQYFGPGTRLTVT.

This CDR3 is CASSRGQGYYNEQFF. CDR3 DNA sequence: TGTGCCAGTAGTAGAGGACAGGGGTACTACAATGAGCAGTTCTTC. The chain has TRBV19 and TRBJ2-1; 9 nucleotides match TRBD1. The CDR3 has 15 amino acids. After removal of 4 bases from V and 3 bases from J, the junction contained 4 bases not matched to a gene. Looked up from germline, CDR1 is LNHDA and CDR2 is SQIVND (reference sequence).

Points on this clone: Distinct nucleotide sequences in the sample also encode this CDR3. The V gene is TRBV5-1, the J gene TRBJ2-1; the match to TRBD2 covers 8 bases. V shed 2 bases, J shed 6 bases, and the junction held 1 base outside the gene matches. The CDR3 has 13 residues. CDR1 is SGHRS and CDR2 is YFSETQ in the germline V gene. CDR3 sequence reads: CASSLAGVNEQFF. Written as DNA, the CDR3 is TGCGCCAGCAGCTTAGCGGGAGTCAATGAGCAGTTCTTC. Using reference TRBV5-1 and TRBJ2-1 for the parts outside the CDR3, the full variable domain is KAGVTQTPRYLIKTRGQQVTLSCSPISGHRSVSWYQQTPGQGLQFLFEYFSETQRNKGNFPGRFSGRQFSNSRSEMNVSTLELGDSALYLCASSLAGVNEQFFGPGTRLTVL.

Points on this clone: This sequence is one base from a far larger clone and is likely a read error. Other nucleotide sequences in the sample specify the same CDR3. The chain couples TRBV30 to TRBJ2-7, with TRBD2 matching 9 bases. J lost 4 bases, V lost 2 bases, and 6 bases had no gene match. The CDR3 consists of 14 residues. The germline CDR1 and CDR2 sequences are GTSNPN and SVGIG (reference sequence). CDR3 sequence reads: CAWSRGLAIYEQYF. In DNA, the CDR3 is TGTGCCTGGAGTAGAGGACTAGCGATATACGAGCAGTACTTC.

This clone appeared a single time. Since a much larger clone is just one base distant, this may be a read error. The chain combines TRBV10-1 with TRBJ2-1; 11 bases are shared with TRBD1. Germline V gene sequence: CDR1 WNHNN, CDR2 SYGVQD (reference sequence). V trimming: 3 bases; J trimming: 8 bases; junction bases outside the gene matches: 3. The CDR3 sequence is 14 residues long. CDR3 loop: CASSDGTGGYEQFF. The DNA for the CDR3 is TGCGCCAGCAGTGACGGGACAGGGGGATATGAGCAGTTCTTC.

CDR3 in DNA: TGTGCCAGCAGCTTTGGGGGACTAGCGGCGGGCGGGGAGCTGTTTTTT. Protein sequence: CASSFGGLAAGGELFF. The rearrangement links TRBV11-2 to TRBJ2-2; the match to TRBD2 covers 11 bases. This CDR3 comprises 16 residues. The V and J ends lost 3 bases and 7 bases, in that order; junction bases with no gene match: 7. Germline V gene lookup returns CDR1 SGHAT and CDR2 FQNNGV.

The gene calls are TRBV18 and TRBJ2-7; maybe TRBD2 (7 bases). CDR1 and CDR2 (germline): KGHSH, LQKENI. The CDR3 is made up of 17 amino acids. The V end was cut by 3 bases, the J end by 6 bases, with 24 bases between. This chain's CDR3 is CASSPHPLGGGPLEQYF. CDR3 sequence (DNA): TGTGCCAGCTCACCTCACCCCCTAGGGGGGGGCCCCCTCGAGCAGTACTTC.

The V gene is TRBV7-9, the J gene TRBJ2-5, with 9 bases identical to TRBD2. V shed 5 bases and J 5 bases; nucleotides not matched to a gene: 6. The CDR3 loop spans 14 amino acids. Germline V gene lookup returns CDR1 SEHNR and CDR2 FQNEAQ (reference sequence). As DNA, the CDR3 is TGTGCCAGCAGCCCCGGACTAGCGTGGGAGACCCAGTACTTC. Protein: CASSPGLAWETQYF.